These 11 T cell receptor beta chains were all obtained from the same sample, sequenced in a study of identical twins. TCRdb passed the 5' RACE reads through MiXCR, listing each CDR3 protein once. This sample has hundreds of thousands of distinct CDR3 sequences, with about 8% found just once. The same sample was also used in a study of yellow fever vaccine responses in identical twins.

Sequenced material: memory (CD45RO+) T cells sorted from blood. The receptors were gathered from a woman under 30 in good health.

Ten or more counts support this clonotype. CDR3 loop: CASSQDGTNFRSSYNEQFF. For the CDR3, the DNA is TGTGCCAGCAGCCAAGACGGGACTAACTTTCGTAGCTCCTACAATGAGCAGTTCTTC. This sequence joins TRBV4-2 and TRBJ2-1, with 7 positions matching TRBD2. This CDR3 contains 19 residues. The trim removed 0 bases at V and 0 bases at J, leaving 11 bases unmatched. Germline assignment: CDR1 LGHNA and CDR2 YNFKEQ.

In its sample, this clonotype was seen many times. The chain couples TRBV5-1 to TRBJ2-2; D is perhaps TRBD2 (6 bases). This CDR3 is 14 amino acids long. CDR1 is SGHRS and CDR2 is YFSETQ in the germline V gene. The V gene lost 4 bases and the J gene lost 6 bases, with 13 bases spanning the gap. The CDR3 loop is CASSPGTLAGELFF. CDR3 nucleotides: TGCGCCAGCAGCCCCGGGACTCTGGCCGGGGAGCTGTTTTTT.

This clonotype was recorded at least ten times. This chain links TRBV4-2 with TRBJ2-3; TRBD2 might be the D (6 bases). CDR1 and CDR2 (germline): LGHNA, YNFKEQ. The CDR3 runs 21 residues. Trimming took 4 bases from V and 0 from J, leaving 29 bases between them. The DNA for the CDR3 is TGTGCCAGCAGCCTTTTATCTTTCCGGGAGCCGCAACAATTTAGCACAGATACGCAGTATTTT. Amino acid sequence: CASSLLSFREPQQFSTDTQYF.

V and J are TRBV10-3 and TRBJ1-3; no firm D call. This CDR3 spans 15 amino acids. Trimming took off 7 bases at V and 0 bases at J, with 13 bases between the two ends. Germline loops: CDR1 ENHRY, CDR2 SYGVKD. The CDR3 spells CAITTHESSGNTIYF. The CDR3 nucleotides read TGTGCCATCACCACCCACGAGAGCTCTGGAAACACCATATATTTT.

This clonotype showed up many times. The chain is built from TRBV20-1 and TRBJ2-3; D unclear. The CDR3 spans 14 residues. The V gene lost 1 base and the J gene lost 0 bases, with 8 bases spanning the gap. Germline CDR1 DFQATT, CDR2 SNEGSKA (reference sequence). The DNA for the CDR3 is TGCAGTGCTAGAGTATCCTTTAGCACAGATACGCAGTATTTT. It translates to CSARVSFSTDTQYF.

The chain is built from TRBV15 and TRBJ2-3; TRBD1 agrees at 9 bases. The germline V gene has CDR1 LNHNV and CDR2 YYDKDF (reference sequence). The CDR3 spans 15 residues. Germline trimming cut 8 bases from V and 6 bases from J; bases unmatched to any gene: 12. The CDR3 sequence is CATAFGTGRRDTQYF. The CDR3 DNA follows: TGTGCCACCGCGTTTGGGACAGGGAGGAGGGATACGCAGTATTTT.

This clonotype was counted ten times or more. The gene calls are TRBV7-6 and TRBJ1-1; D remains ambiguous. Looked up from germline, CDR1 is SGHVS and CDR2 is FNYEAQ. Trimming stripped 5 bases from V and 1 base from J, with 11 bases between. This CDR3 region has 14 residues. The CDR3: CASSPGYENTEAFF. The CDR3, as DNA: TGTGCCAGCAGCCCAGGATATGAGAACACTGAAGCTTTCTTT.

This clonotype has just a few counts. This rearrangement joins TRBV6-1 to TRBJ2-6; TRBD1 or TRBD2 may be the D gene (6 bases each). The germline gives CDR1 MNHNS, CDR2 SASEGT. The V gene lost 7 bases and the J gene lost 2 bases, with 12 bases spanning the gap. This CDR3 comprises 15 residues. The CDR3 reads CASIQEGAGANVLTF. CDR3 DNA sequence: TGTGCCAGCATCCAGGAGGGGGCTGGGGCCAACGTCCTGACTTTC.

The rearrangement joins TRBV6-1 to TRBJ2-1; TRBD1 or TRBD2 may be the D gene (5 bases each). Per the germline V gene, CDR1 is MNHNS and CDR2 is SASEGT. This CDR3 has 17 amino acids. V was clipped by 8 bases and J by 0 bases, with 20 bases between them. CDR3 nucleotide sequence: TGTGCCAGCGGGGGTAGCGCCGGGTTAGTCTCCTACAATGAGCAGTTCTTC. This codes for CASGGSAGLVSYNEQFF.

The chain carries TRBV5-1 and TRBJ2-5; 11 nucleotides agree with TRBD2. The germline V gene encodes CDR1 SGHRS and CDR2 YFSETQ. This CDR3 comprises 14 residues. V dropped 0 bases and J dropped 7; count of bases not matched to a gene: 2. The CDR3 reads CASSLDSGGATQYF. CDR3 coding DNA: TGCGCCAGCAGCTTGGATAGCGGGGGGGCGACCCAGTACTTC. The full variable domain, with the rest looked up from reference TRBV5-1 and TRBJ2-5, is KAGVTQTPRYLIKTRGQQVTLSCSPISGHRSVSWYQQTPGQGLQFLFEYFSETQRNKGNFPGRFSGRQFSNSRSEMNVSTLELGDSALYLCASSLDSGGATQYFGPGTRLLVL.

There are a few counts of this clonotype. CDR3 coding DNA: TGTGCCAGCAGCTTTGGCCACGGGGGAGAGACCCAGTACTTC. Translation gives CASSFGHGGETQYF. V usage is TRBV5-5 and J usage is TRBJ2-5; possibly TRBD2 for D (6 bases). The CDR3 covers 14 residues. Germline-derived CDR1 and CDR2 are SGHKS and YYEKEE (reference sequence). Trimming left V 2 bases short and J 4 bases short, with 12 bases between.